The rows below give T cell receptor beta chains drawn from one sample of a study of T cells in Graves' hyperthyroidism and ophthalmopathy. A single record per CDR3 protein comes from TCRdb applying MiXCR to the multiplex PCR reads. The data contain about 640,000 distinct CDR3 sequences, under 25% of them seen just once; the ten biggest clones take up more than 30%. The source material was blood. These receptors originate from a man aged 25 to 45 with Graves' ophthalmopathy. CDR3s include the opening cysteine and the closing phenylalanine or tryptophan. D genes are given only for firm matches. Clone size is shown for a subset of rows, as once, few, many or a class of expanded clone.

CDR3aa,CDR3nt,v_gene,d_gene,j_gene,abundance
CSAPDSINEQFF,TGCAGTGCCCCGGACAGTATCAATGAGCAGTTCTTC,TRBV20-1,NA,TRBJ2-1,NA
CASSHRALNTGELFF,TGTGCCAGCAGTCACAGGGCTTTGAACACCGGGGAGCTGTTTTTT,TRBV28,NA,TRBJ2-2,NA
CASSFRTSGSQETQYF,TGTGCCAGCAGCTTTCGGACTAGCGGGAGCCAAGAGACCCAGTACTTC,TRBV7-9,TRBD2,TRBJ2-5,NA
CASRDRGTSQYF,TGTGCCAGCAGAGACCGGGGGACTTCGCAGTACTTC,TRBV6-1,NA,TRBJ2-7,few
CASSSGSGAANTGELFF,TGCGCCAGCAGCTCGGGCTCAGGGGCCGCGAACACCGGGGAGCTGTTTTTT,TRBV5-1,NA,TRBJ2-2,few
CASRMTQKQPQHF,TGTGCCAGCAGAATGACCCAGAAGCAGCCCCAGCATTTT,TRBV6-1,NA,TRBJ1-5,many
CASSPPPLSETQYF,TGTGCCAGCAGCCCCCCCCCGCTGTCGGAGACCCAGTACTTC,TRBV11-2,NA,TRBJ2-5,many
CASRRDSIYEQYF,TGTGCCAGCAGGAGAGACAGCATCTACGAGCAGTACTTC,TRBV7-2,NA,TRBJ2-7,many
CSARRRDRGFGEQYF,TGCAGTGCTAGAAGGCGGGACAGGGGGTTCGGCGAGCAGTACTTC,TRBV20-1,TRBD1,TRBJ2-7,NA
CASSQVTGGSEAFF,TGTGCCAGCAGCCAAGTCACTGGGGGCTCAGAAGCTTTCTTT,TRBV14,NA,TRBJ1-1,few
CAWSVSWSSYEQYF,TGTGCCTGGAGTGTAAGCTGGAGCTCCTACGAGCAGTACTTC,TRBV30,NA,TRBJ2-7,many
CASRSGGKKLFF,TGTGCCAGCCGCTCGGGGGGGAAGAAACTGTTTTTT,TRBV4-2,NA,TRBJ1-4,NA
CASSFTAGGLETQYF,TGTGCCAGCAGTTTCACCGCGGGAGGGCTGGAGACCCAGTACTTC,TRBV28,TRBD2,TRBJ2-5,many
CASSSPNYGYTF,TGTGCCAGCAGTTCCCCTAACTATGGCTACACCTTC,TRBV28,NA,TRBJ1-2,many
CATSDRGLGDQPQHF,TGTGCCACCAGTGACCGGGGCCTGGGGGATCAGCCCCAGCATTTT,TRBV24-1,NA,TRBJ1-5,NA
CASSEEVTGELFF,TGTGCCAGCAGTGAAGAGGTCACCGGGGAGCTGTTTTTT,TRBV2,NA,TRBJ2-2,few
CASSSGRGDTGELFF,TGCGCCAGCAGCTCGGGCAGGGGTGACACCGGGGAGCTGTTTTTT,TRBV5-1,NA,TRBJ2-2,few
CASRNMGRYTGELFF,TGTGCCAGTAGGAATATGGGACGGTACACCGGGGAGCTGTTTTTT,TRBV28,NA,TRBJ2-2,many
CASSSPTLVGELYTGELFF,TGTGCCAGCAGCTCCCCAACACTAGTAGGGGAACTTTACACCGGGGAGCTGTTTTTT,TRBV7-9,NA,TRBJ2-2,NA
CSASRAGWKETQYF,TGCAGTGCTTCGAGGGCAGGGTGGAAAGAGACCCAGTACTTC,TRBV20-1,NA,TRBJ2-5,NA
CASSLGAPGANVLTF,TGTGCCAGCAGCTTGGGGGCTCCTGGGGCCAACGTCCTGACTTTC,TRBV5-4,NA,TRBJ2-6,NA
CSVAGRQNTEAFF,TGCAGCGTTGCGGGGAGGCAGAACACTGAAGCTTTCTTT,TRBV29-1,NA,TRBJ1-1,many
CASSVVQRNTEAFF,TGTGCCAGCAGTGTGGTTCAGAGGAACACTGAAGCTTTCTTT,TRBV2,NA,TRBJ1-1,few
CASSAMRGQGSNGYTF,TGTGCCAGCAGCGCTATGAGAGGACAGGGGAGTAATGGCTACACCTTC,TRBV5-4,TRBD1,TRBJ1-2,NA
CSASLTGDTQYF,TGCAGTGCTAGCCTGACTGGGGATACGCAGTATTTT,TRBV20-1,NA,TRBJ2-3,few
CASSYRWEYMGETQYF,TGTGCCAGCAGTTACCGTTGGGAGTACATGGGAGAGACCCAGTACTTC,TRBV6-6,NA,TRBJ2-5,many
CSARGGMDYEQYF,TGCAGTGCTAGAGGGGGGATGGACTACGAGCAGTACTTC,TRBV20-1,NA,TRBJ2-7,NA
CSAQSGSYNEQFF,TGCAGTGCTCAAAGCGGGAGCTACAATGAGCAGTTCTTC,TRBV20-1,TRBD2,TRBJ2-1,few
CSAGTSADYEQYF,TGCAGTGCTGGGACTAGCGCCGACTACGAGCAGTACTTC,TRBV20-1,TRBD2,TRBJ2-7,NA